The subject of this entry is one TCR beta chain. Its antigen is currently unknown. These data are taken from a study of human T cells and chemical hapten exposure. Findings and caveats of the study: Positively correlated with patch test score were the counts of PT1 expanded TCRs. Versus controls, significantly more large CDR3 similarity clusters arose from expanded TCRs.

The time point: patch test 3, about 24 weeks after DPC sensitization. Regarding treatment: therapeutic diphenylcyclopropenone sensitization with weekly scalp DPC. Sample donors consisted of patients with alopecia, aged 18 to 70 years, who were suitable for DPC. The study's library attached unique molecular identifiers to single cDNA molecules. Via MiXCR, TCRdb re-called the RACE reads, giving one row per CDR3 protein. This table holds 80,000 to 100,000 distinct CDR3 sequences, roughly a tenth found once. Trimming left V 0 bases short and J 1 base short, with 9 bases between. The CDR3 contains 14 residues. In germline, CDR1 is DFQATT, CDR2 SNEGSKA (reference sequence).

This sequence was found in a woman aged 30 to 39 with alopecia areata. Some clones in this sample may be carry-over from other donors' samples. The source material was whole blood, sampled in connection with sensitization to the hapten diphenylcyclopropenone (DPC). V is TRBV20-1 and J is TRBJ1-1; D is perhaps TRBD1 (5 bases). In nucleotides, the CDR3 is TGCAGTGCTAGAGAACGGGGGACGAACACTGAAGCTTTCTTT. Translating gives CSARERGTNTEAFF.